Below, 2 T cell receptor beta chains from the same sample are listed, as sequenced in a study of blood T cell repertoires in COVID-19 (dated by TCRdb to the early 2020s). Libraries were made using the immunoSEQ multiplex PCR assay. What TCRdb holds here is the immuneACCESS table cut down to in-frame rearrangements. Part of the clones is not present; checked against another copy, under half of the missing clones reflect an unresolved V gene, and the others are unexplained. The sample contains some 110,000 clones, roughly 90% of them found a single time. The leading ten clones occupy around 1.9% of the sample. The sample comprised peripheral blood. All receptors derive from a man aged 50 to 60 with COVID-19, enrolled during active disease.

V is TRBV5-1 and J is TRBJ2-1; tentative D call: TRBD1 (5 bases). The CDR3 is 15 amino acids. CDR1 is SGHRS and CDR2 is YFSETQ in the germline V gene. Trimming stripped 6 bases from V and 0 bases from J, with 13 bases between. The CDR3 DNA sequence: TGCGCCAGCACCCGAGACAGAAGCTCCTACAATGAGCAGTTCTTC. It yields the protein CASTRDRSSYNEQFF.

The J gene is TRBJ2-7, the V gene TRBV3-1 (or the pseudogene TRBV3-2), with 7 bases identical to TRBD2. Per germline, CDR1 LGHDT and CDR2 YNNKEL (reference sequence). With 2 bases clipped from V and 6 bases from J, the junction kept 4 bases outside the gene matches. The CDR3 has 13 amino acids. The CDR3 bases are TGTGCCAGCAGCCAATTCAGGGAGGGCGAGCAGTACGTC. Translating it yields CASSQFREGEQYV.